Listed below are T cell receptor beta chains from one sample, sequenced in a study of blood T cell repertoires in COVID-19. The repertoire was sequenced with immunoSEQ multiplex PCR; TCRdb's copy has only in-frame clones and lacks some. This repertoire shows 250,000 to 300,000 clones, about four fifths found once; its top ten account for around 3%. Sample: peripheral blood. The receptor source for this set is a woman aged 60-75 years with active or convalescent COVID-19. CDR3s include the opening cysteine and the closing phenylalanine or tryptophan. Fields, in order: V gene, clone size, J gene, D gene, CDR3 DNA, CDR3 protein. D genes are given only for firm matches. The listing skips clone size in some rows; elsewhere it reads once, few, many or a size class.

TRBV5-1	.	TRBJ2-3	TRBD2	TGCGCCAGCAGCTTGAGCGGGGGGCGCACAGATACGCAGTATTTT	CASSLSGGRTDTQYF
TRBV11-2	few	TRBJ1-2	TRBD1	TGTGCCAGCAGCCCCTCGGACAGGATGGATGGCTACACCTTC	CASSPSDRMDGYTF
TRBV6-5	.	TRBJ1-4	.	TGTGCCAGCAGTTACCGGGGTGATGAAAAACTGTTTTTT	CASSYRGDEKLFF
TRBV19	.	TRBJ2-1	.	TGTGCCAGTAGTATAGATAGCTCCCCAGTTGGGAATGAGCAGTTCTTC	CASSIDSSPVGNEQFF
TRBV9	.	TRBJ2-3	.	TGTGCCAGCAGCGCAGACACTAGCTTTCCAGCCGATACGCAGTATTTT	CASSADTSFPADTQYF
TRBV19	.	TRBJ2-7	TRBD1	TGTGCCAGTAGTATAGGGACAGGGGCCCACGAGCAGTACTTC	CASSIGTGAHEQYF
TRBV9	.	TRBJ2-1	TRBD2	TGTGCCAGCAGCGGGAGACTAGCGGGGGGGCCGGGCAATGAGCAGTTCTTC	CASSGRLAGGPGNEQFF
TRBV28	.	TRBJ1-2	TRBD1	TGTGCCAGCACCCCGGGACAGGCGGGCTATGGCTACACCTTC	CASTPGQAGYGYTF
TRBV6-4	once	TRBJ2-7	.	TGTGCCAGATACCGCGCAGGCTCCTACGAGCAGTACTTC	CARYRAGSYEQYF
TRBV2	.	TRBJ2-3	.	TGTGCCAGCAGTGAAAGGGGTACAGATACGCAGTATTTT	CASSERGTDTQYF
TRBV7-9	.	TRBJ2-7	.	TGTGCCAGCAGCTTGGATCTAGGCGGCTACGAGCAGTACTTC	CASSLDLGGYEQYF
TRBV7-3	.	TRBJ1-5	.	TGTGCCAGCAGCTTAAGGGGCAAGCAGCCCCAGCATTTT	CASSLRGKQPQHF
TRBV4-2	.	TRBJ2-7	TRBD2	TGTGCCAGCAGCCAAGTGGTAGCGGGGATCTACGAGCAGTACTTC	CASSQVVAGIYEQYF
TRBV9	.	TRBJ2-3	TRBD2	TGTGCCAGCAGCGTAGCCCCCACGCGGGGGGGCACAGATACGCAGTATTTT	CASSVAPTRGGTDTQYF
TRBV28	.	TRBJ1-1	.	TGTGCCAGCAGTTATCAACAGGGGAACACTGAAGCTTTCTTT	CASSYQQGNTEAFF
TRBV12-3/TRBV12-4	once	TRBJ1-1	TRBD1	TGTGCCAGCAGTGCCCAGCAGGGGGCTGAAGCTTTCTTT	CASSAQQGAEAFF
TRBV9	.	TRBJ1-2	TRBD1	TGTGCCAGCAGCGTGTCGACAGGGGCCACCTATGGCTACACCTTC	CASSVSTGATYGYTF
TRBV20-1	.	TRBJ1-1	.	TGCAGTGCTAGTGGGACTATGAACACTGAAGCTTTCTTT	CSASGTMNTEAFF
TRBV19	.	TRBJ1-6	TRBD1	TGTGCCAGTAGTATGGTAGGGACAGGGGATAATTCACCCCTCCACTTT	CASSMVGTGDNSPLHF
TRBV7-8	.	TRBJ2-7	.	TGTGCCAGCAGCTTAGCGGCGGGGGCGGGCGAGCAGTACTTC	CASSLAAGAGEQYF
TRBV7-2	many	TRBJ2-7	.	TGTGCCAGCAGCCGCGGGACAGAGACCTACGAGCAGTACTTC	CASSRGTETYEQYF
TRBV12-3/TRBV12-4	.	TRBJ1-1	.	TGTGCCAGCAGACTGGGGGGTGAAGCTTTCTTT	CASRLGGEAFF
TRBV10-3	few	TRBJ2-5	TRBD2	TGTGCCATCGGTCAGACTAGCGGCTCCAAGGAAGCCCAGTACTTC	CAIGQTSGSKEAQYF
TRBV5-4	few	TRBJ1-2	TRBD1	TGTGCCAGCAGCTCACCCAGGGACAGGTCCCTTGGCTACACCTTC	CASSSPRDRSLGYTF
TRBV7-3	.	TRBJ1-4	TRBD1	TGTGCCAGCAGCCAACAGGACAGGGGCCGCGCGAGGGGGCGAAGTGAAAAACTGTTTTTT	CASSQQDRGRARGRSEKLFF
TRBV10-3	many	TRBJ2-7	TRBD1	TGTGCCATCAGTGGTGGACAGGGGCGAACTTACGAGCAGTACTTC	CAISGGQGRTYEQYF
TRBV18	.	TRBJ2-2	.	TGTGCCAGCTCACCTCCGAACGGGGGAAGGACCGGGGAGCTGTTTTTT	CASSPPNGGRTGELFF
TRBV10-3	.	TRBJ1-5	.	TGTGCCATCAGTGAGTGGGGGGACGGGCATAGCAATCAGCCCCAGCATTTT	CAISEWGDGHSNQPQHF
TRBV5-8	once	TRBJ1-3	.	TGTGCCAGCCGGCTTACAGGGCAGAACACCATATATTTT	CASRLTGQNTIYF
TRBV7-9	.	TRBJ2-7	TRBD1	TGTGCCAGCAGCTCGGACAGGGAGGCGTACGAGCAGTACTTC	CASSSDREAYEQYF
TRBV19	.	TRBJ2-4	TRBD1	TGTGCCTCCTCCGGGACAGGGACGTTGGAAAACATTCAGTACTTC	CASSGTGTLENIQYF
TRBV19	many	TRBJ1-2	TRBD1	TGTGCCAGTAGTATGAGCCGACAGGGGTATGGCTACACCTTC	CASSMSRQGYGYTF
TRBV27	.	TRBJ1-4	TRBD1	TGTGCCAGCAGCATAAGACAGGGCACTAATGAAAAACTGTTTTTT	CASSIRQGTNEKLFF
TRBV7-8	.	TRBJ1-2	.	TGTGCCAGCACCTCCCCTTTTGGCTACACCTTC	CASTSPFGYTF
TRBV6-5	.	TRBJ2-7	TRBD2	TGTGCCAGCAGTTACTCCGGGGGGACCTACGAGCAGTACTTC	CASSYSGGTYEQYF
TRBV11-2	.	TRBJ1-3	.	TGTGCCAGCAGCTTGAGTTTCTCTGGAAACACCATATATTTT	CASSLSFSGNTIYF
TRBV23-1	.	TRBJ1-2	.	TGCGCCAGCAGTCAACAAGGGCAGGGGACTATCTATGGCTACACCTTC	CASSQQGQGTIYGYTF